The 15 T cell receptor beta chains below all came from one sample that was sequenced in a study of metastatic and nonmetastatic thyroid tumors. Through MiXCR, TCRdb re-clonotyped the PCR reads. The table lists 20,000 to 25,000 clones, around 21% of them singletons, with around a quarter in the top ten. Among the patients, none had received any treatment before thyroid surgery. The sample was blood. All receptors come from a female donor with papillary thyroid cancer or a benign thyroid nodule (not recorded which). Some clones in this sample may be carry-over from other donors' samples.

This clone has ten or more counts. The chain is built from TRBV5-4 and TRBJ1-2; D is uncertain. The CDR3 loop spans 14 amino acids. V lost 5 bases, J lost 1 base, and 12 bases lay in between. The germline CDR1 and CDR2 sequences are SGHNT and YYREEE (reference sequence). CDR3: CASRTTGFNYGYTF. The CDR3 coding sequence is TGTGCCAGCAGGACCACCGGGTTTAACTATGGCTACACCTTC.

As for this clone: This may come from a read error, since a much larger clone is one base off. V and J are TRBV20-1 and TRBJ1-1; the D is unclear. CDR3 size: 12 residues. V lost 3 bases and J lost 6, with 11 bases in between. Germline V gene data show CDR1 as DFQATT and CDR2 as SNEGSKA (reference sequence). The CDR3 nucleotides are TGCAGTGCTAGGTCAAGGCGCGCTGAAGCTTTCTTT. Protein product: CSARSRRAEAFF.

This clone is medium-sized in the sample. The CDR3 sequence: CASSLVAVSYEQYF. In DNA, the CDR3 is TGTGCCAGCAGCTTAGTCGCAGTTAGCTACGAGCAGTACTTC. This chain joins TRBV11-3 and TRBJ2-7; unclear D gene. Germline CDR1 reads SGHNT; CDR2 reads YENEEA. CDR3 size: 14 residues. The ends were cut back, 1 base at V and 3 bases at J, with 10 bases in the middle.

This clone was detected many times. The chain recombines TRBV4-1 with TRBJ1-3, with TRBD1 identical over 7 bases. CDR3 size: 19 residues. From germline, CDR1 is MGHRA and CDR2 YSYEKL. With 0 bases clipped from V and 0 bases from J, the junction kept 11 bases outside the gene matches. DNA of the CDR3: TGCGCCAGCAGCCAAGATGGGCCACCTCCAGGGGGCTCTGGAAACACCATATATTTT. This sequence encodes CASSQDGPPPGGSGNTIYF.

This clone was recorded at least ten times. V usage is TRBV12-3 or TRBV12-4 and J usage is TRBJ2-5; TRBD1 agrees at 9 bases. V was clipped by 3 bases and J by 5 bases; unmatched bases: 7. CDR3 length equals 15 residues. The CDR3 DNA follows: TGTGCCAGCAGTTTTCGAACAGGGGGCGCGGAGACCCAGTACTTC. Translation: CASSFRTGGAETQYF.

The gene calls are TRBV30 and TRBJ1-2, with 9 bases that match TRBD1. The trim removed 7 bases at V and 6 bases at J, leaving 9 bases unmatched. This CDR3 has 13 amino acids. Per germline, CDR1 GTSNPN and CDR2 SVGIG (reference sequence). The CDR3 nucleotides are TGTGCCTTCGATCCGGGACAGGGACATGGCTACACCTTC. This gives the protein CAFDPGQGHGYTF.

The gene calls are TRBV4-2 and TRBJ2-2; D remains unclear. CDR3 length equals 16 residues. Germline-derived CDR1 and CDR2 are LGHNA and YNFKEQ. V gave up 0 bases and J gave up 1 base, with 9 bases separating them. The CDR3 DNA is TGTGCCAGCAGCCAAGACCGGGCCGGGAACACCGGGGAGCTGTTTTTT. Protein: CASSQDRAGNTGELFF.

This clone appeared many times. The chain uses TRBV18 and TRBJ1-3, with D hard to call. The germline V gene encodes CDR1 KGHSH and CDR2 LQKENI. This CDR3 has 15 residues. The V and J ends lost 3 bases and 4 bases respectively, with 13 bases between them. The CDR3 nucleotides read TGTGCCAGCTCACCGGTAGACGGTGCAGGAAACACCATATATTTT. Translated: CASSPVDGAGNTIYF.

This clone is medium-sized in the sample. The V call is TRBV28, the J call TRBJ2-7, with TRBD2 as a possible D gene (6 bases). Trimming removed 8 bases at V and 7 bases at J, with 21 bases between. This CDR3 is built from 14 residues. CDR1 is MDHEN and CDR2 is SYDVKM in the germline V gene. For the CDR3, the DNA is TGTGCCAGCGCCCGTAGCGGACCCCCTTGGGAGCAGTACTTC. This encodes CASARSGPPWEQYF.

In this sample, this clone turned up once. This chain uses TRBV5-1 with TRBJ2-5; 9 nucleotides match TRBD2. Germline lookup yields CDR1 SGHRS and CDR2 YFSETQ. CDR3 length: 15 residues. Germline trimming cut 5 bases from V and 8 bases from J; bases unmatched to any gene: 13. The CDR3 DNA is TGCGCCAGCAGACCCCCCGCGGGGGGGTGGCATACCCAGTACTTC. Translating it yields CASRPPAGGWHTQYF.

As concerns this clone: At one of its ends the junction is not consistent with the germline gene, which may arise from a read error. The J gene is TRBJ1-4, the V gene TRBV6-1, with a possible D match to TRBD1 (6 bases). Germline V lookup: CDR1 MNHNS, CDR2 SASEGT. The CDR3 is 17 amino acids. The CDR3 DNA reads TGTGCCAGCAGTGAAGGGACCTCCGGGACAACTGATGAAAAACTGTTTTTT. As protein: CASSEGTSGTTDEKLFF.

In this sample, this clone turned up many times. The V call is TRBV11-1, the J call TRBJ2-1; 7 bases fit TRBD2. Looked up from germline, CDR1 is SGHAT and CDR2 is FQDESV (reference sequence). This CDR3 is 18 amino acids long. The junction had 14 bases not matched to a gene; V was cut back by 1 base and J by 5 bases. The CDR3 reads CASSLGTLRREYDNEQFF. Here the CDR3 DNA reads TGTGCCAGCAGCTTAGGAACCCTGCGGCGGGAGTACGACAATGAGCAGTTCTTC.

Relative to its sample, this clone is medium-sized. This chain joins TRBV10-3 and TRBJ2-1; 8 nucleotides agree with TRBD2. This CDR3 is built from 15 residues. The V segment lost 6 bases and the J segment 7 bases; nucleotides outside the gene matches: 11. Looked up from germline, CDR1 is ENHRY and CDR2 is SYGVKD. CDR3 DNA: TGTGCCATCAGAGCTCTCGCGGGAGGTGGGAATGAGCAGTTCTTC. Translating gives CAIRALAGGGNEQFF.

Only one count was recorded for this clone. The conserved closing phenylalanine or tryptophan is absent in this CDR3, likely reflecting a read error. This chain links TRBV20-1 with TRBJ1-2; maybe TRBD1 (5 bases). The CDR3 is made up of 13 amino acids. The germline V gene has CDR1 DFQATT and CDR2 SNEGSKA (reference sequence). Trimming left V 3 bases short and J 11 bases short, with 19 bases between. The CDR3 is CSARDRTSRGYTL. The DNA of the CDR3 is TGCAGTGCTAGGGATCGGACATCTCGAGGATACACCTTA.

This clone was seen repeatedly, ten times or more. This chain links TRBV27 with TRBJ2-7; 8 bases agree with TRBD2. V lost 8 bases, J lost 2 bases, and 8 bases stayed unmatched. Germline V gene data show CDR1 as MNHEY and CDR2 as SMNVEV (reference sequence). The CDR3 runs to 14 residues. CDR3 in amino acids: CASRGLAITYEQYF. DNA for the CDR3: TGTGCCAGCCGTGGACTAGCTATAACCTACGAGCAGTACTTC.